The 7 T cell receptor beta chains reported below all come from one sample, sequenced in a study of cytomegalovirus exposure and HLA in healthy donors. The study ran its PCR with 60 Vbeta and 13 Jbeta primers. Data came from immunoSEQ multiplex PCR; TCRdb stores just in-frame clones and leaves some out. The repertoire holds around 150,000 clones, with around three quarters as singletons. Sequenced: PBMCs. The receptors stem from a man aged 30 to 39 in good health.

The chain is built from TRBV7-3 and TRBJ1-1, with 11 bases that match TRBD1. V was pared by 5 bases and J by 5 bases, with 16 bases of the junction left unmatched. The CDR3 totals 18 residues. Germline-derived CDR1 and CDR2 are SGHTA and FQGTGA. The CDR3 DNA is TGTGCCAGCAGCCCCCGGTCCACCGGGACAGGGGGTTGGACTGAAGCTTTCTTT. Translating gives CASSPRSTGTGGWTEAFF. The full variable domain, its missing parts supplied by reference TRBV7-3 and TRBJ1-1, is GAGVSQTPSNKVTEKGKYVELRCDPISGHTALYWYRQSLGQGPEFLIYFQGTGAADDSGLPNDRFFAVRPEGSVSTLKIQRTERGDSAVYLCASSPRSTGTGGWTEAFFGQGTRLTVV.

CDR3 DNA: TGTGCCAGCAGCGACCCGGGACAGGGCGTTTCTGGGGCCAACGTCCTGACTTTC. Translating gives CASSDPGQGVSGANVLTF. The chain carries TRBV9 and TRBJ2-6; 9 bases are a match to TRBD1. This CDR3 has 18 amino acids. Germline V gene sequence: CDR1 SGDLS, CDR2 YYNGEE. Trimming took 3 bases from V and 1 from J; bases not matched to a gene: 8.

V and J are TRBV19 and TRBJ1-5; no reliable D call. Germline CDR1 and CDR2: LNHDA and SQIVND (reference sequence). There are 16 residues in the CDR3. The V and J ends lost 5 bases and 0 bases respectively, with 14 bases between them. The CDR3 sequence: CASSFFSTSSNQPQHF. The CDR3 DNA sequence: TGTGCCAGTAGTTTTTTTTCTACTTCTAGCAATCAGCCCCAGCATTTT.

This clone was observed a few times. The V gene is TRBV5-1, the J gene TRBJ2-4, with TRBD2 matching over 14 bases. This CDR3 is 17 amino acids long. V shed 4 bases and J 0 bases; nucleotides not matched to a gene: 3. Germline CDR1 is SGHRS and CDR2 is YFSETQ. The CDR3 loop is CASSGGTSGGAKNIQYF. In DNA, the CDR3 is TGCGCCAGCAGCGGGGGGACTAGCGGGGGAGCCAAAAACATTCAGTACTTC.

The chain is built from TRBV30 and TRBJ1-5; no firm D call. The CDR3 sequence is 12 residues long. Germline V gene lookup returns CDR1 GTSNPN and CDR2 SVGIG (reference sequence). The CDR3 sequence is CAWQLINQPQHF. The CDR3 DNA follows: TGTGCTTGGCAACTGATCAATCAGCCCCAGCATTTT.

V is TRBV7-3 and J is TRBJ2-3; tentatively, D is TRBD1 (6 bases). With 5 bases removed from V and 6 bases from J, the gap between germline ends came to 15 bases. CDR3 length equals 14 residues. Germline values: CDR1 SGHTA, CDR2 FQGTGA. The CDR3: CASSLGAGGDTQYF. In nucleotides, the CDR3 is TGTGCCAGCAGCCTGGGGGCGGGTGGGGATACGCAGTATTTT.

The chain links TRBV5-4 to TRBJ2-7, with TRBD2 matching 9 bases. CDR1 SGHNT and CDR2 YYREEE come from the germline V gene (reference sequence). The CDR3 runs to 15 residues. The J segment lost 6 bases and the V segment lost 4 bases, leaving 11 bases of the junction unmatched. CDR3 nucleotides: TGTGCCAGCAGCCCTCCCAGCGGGAGGATGGGCGAGCAGTACTTC. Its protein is CASSPPSGRMGEQYF.